The subject of this entry is one T cell receptor (beta chain). Antigen specificity is unknown. The junction does not match germline at one end; this may be a read error. 13 Jbeta primers and 60 Vbeta primers were used for the PCR. The table came from immunoSEQ multiplex PCR; TCRdb's copy has only in-frame clones and leaves some out. In all, the sample yields some 43,000 clones. The sample comes from a study of cytomegalovirus exposure and HLA in healthy donors. Study results and caveats: Among the CMV-associated chains, a few were confirmed in vitro as specific for CMV antigens. It was assumed in the presence/absence analyses that sequencing depth was roughly uniform across donors. The authors later found TCR association rates varying by HLA locus, with DRB1 most and HLA-C fewest. Cytomegalovirus-associated status was assigned to around 160 TCR beta chains.

Sequencing was done on a sample of PBMCs. This clonotype originated in a woman under 40 in good health and CMV-seronegative.

CDR3 bases: TGTGCCAGCAGCCAAAGCGGGCCTATCTCCGACAATGAGCAGTTCTTC. Its protein is CASSQSGPISDNEQFF. The gene calls are TRBV7-9 and TRBJ2-1; D may be TRBD2 (6 bases). The germline CDR1 and CDR2 sequences are SEHNR and FQNEAQ (reference sequence). The CDR3 has 16 residues.